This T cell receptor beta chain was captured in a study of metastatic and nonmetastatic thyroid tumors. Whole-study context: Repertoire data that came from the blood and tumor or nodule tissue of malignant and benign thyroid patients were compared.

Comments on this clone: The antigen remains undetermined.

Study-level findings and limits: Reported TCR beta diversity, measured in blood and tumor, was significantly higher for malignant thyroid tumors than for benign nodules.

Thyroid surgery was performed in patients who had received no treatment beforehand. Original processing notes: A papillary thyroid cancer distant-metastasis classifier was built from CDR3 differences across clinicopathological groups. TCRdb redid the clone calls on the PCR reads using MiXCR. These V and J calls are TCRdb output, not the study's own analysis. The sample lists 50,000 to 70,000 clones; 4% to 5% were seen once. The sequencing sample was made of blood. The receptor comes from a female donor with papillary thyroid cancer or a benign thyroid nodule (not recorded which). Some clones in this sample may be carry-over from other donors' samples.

The CDR3, as DNA: TGTGCCAGCAGTCCAATCGACAGGGCCTTCTATGGCTACACCTTC. This gives the protein CASSPIDRAFYGYTF. This chain links TRBV28 with TRBJ1-2; 7 bases are shared with TRBD1. Germline V gene lookup returns CDR1 MDHEN and CDR2 SYDVKM. V gave up 5 bases and J gave up 4 bases; unmatched junction bases: 10. The CDR3 totals 15 residues.